Given below is one TCR beta chain in context. Produced via immunoSEQ multiplex PCR; TCRdb's table is partial and in-frame only. The table lists about 56,000 clones, 84% of them singletons. The germline V gene encodes CDR1 MNHNS and CDR2 SASEGT. The V end lost 1 base, the J end lost 11 bases, and 8 bases lay between the germline ends. The CDR3 spans 11 residues. This entry is derived from a study of blood T cell repertoires in COVID-19. About the research overall: Collection of acute and convalescent COVID-19 samples took place in the United States, Italy and Spain. T cells, B-cell-depleted T cells, or PBMCs supplied cDNA or gDNA.

This TCR was sampled from a woman older than 75 with acute or convalescent COVID-19. The chain links TRBV6-1 to TRBJ2-5; D perhaps matches TRBD2 (6 bases). What was sequenced was peripheral blood. Here the CDR3 reads CASSEEGGQYF. CDR3 in DNA: TGTGCCAGCAGTGAAGAGGGAGGACAGTACTTC.